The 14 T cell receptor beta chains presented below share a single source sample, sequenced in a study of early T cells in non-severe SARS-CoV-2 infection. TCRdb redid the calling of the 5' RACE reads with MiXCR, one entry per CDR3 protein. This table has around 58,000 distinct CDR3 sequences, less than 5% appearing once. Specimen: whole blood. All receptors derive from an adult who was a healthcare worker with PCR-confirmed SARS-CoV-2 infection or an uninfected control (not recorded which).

The CDR3 coding sequence is TGTGCCAGCAGCTCAGACCGGAGTCCGGCAGAGAGCTCCTACAATGAGCAGTTCTTC. This gives the protein CASSSDRSPAESSYNEQFF. This chain connects TRBV7-2 to TRBJ2-1; D gene unclear. Per the germline V gene, CDR1 is SGHTA and CDR2 is FQGNSA. V was trimmed by 4 bases and J by 0 bases, leaving 22 bases between them. The CDR3 runs 19 residues.

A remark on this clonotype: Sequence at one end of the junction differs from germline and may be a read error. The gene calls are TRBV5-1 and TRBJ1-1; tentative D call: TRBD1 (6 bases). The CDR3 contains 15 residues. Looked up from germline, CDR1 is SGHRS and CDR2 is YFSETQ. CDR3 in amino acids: CVSSLNRVAGTEAFF. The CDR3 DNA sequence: TGCGTCAGCAGCTTGAACAGGGTGGCGGGCACTGAAGCTTTCTTC.

The CDR3 nucleotides read TGCGCCAGCAGCTTTTCAGCGTCAGATACGCAGTATTTT. It encodes CASSFSASDTQYF. The chain couples TRBV5-1 to TRBJ2-3; D unresolved. The CDR3 loop spans 13 amino acids. Germline values: CDR1 SGHRS, CDR2 YFSETQ. Trimming cost V 2 bases and J 4 bases, with 8 bases left between them.

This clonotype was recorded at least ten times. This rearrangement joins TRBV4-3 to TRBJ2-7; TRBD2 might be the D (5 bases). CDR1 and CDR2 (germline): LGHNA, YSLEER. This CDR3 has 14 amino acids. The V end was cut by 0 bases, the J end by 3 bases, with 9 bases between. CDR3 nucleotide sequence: TGCGCCAGCAGCCAAGAGACTAACTACTACGAGCAGTACTTC. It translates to CASSQETNYYEQYF.

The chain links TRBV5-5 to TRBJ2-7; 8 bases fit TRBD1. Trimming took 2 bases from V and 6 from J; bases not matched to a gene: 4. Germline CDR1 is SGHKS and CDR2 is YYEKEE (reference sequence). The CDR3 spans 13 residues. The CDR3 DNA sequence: TGTGCCAGCAGCTTAACAGGGGGAGGCGAGCAGTACTTC. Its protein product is CASSLTGGGEQYF.

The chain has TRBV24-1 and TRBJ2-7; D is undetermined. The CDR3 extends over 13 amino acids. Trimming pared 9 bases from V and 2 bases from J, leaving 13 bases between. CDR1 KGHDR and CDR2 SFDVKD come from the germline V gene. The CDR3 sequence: CATSPGPTYEQYF. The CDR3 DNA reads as TGTGCCACCTCACCTGGGCCTACCTACGAGCAGTACTTC.

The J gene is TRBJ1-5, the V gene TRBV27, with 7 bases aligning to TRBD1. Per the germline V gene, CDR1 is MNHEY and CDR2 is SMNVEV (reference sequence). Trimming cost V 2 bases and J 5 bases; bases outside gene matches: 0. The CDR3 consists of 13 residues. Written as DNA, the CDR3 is TGTGCCAGCAGTTTACAGGGGGATCAGCCCCAGCATTTT. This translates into CASSLQGDQPQHF.

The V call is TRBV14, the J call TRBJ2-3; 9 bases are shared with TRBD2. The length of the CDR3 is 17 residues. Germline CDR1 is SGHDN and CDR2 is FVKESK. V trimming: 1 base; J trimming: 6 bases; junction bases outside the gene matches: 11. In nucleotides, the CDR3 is TGTGCCAGCAGCCAAGTTTCAGCGGGGGGTCCTCGGGATACGCAGTATTTT. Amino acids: CASSQVSAGGPRDTQYF.

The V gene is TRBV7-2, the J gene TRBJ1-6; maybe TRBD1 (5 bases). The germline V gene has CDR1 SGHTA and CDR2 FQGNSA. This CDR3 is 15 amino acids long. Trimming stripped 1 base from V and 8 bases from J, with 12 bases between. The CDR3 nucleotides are TGTGCCAGCAGCTTAGGTGGCAGGGCGCATTCACCCCTCCACTTT. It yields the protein CASSLGGRAHSPLHF.

CDR3: CASSPSGTTGELFF. CDR3 nucleotide sequence: TGTGCCAGCAGCCCTTCCGGGACGACCGGGGAGCTGTTTTTT. The genes are TRBV3-1 and TRBJ2-2, with D perhaps given as TRBD1 or TRBD2 (5 bases each). Germline V lookup: CDR1 LGHDT, CDR2 YNNKEL (reference sequence). The CDR3 has 14 amino acids. V was shortened by 4 bases and J by 5 bases, with 11 bases between the two germline ends.

Here the CDR3 DNA reads TGTGCCAGCAGCCGGAAAGGATCGTACGAGCAGTACTTC. Residues: CASSRKGSYEQYF. This chain links TRBV3-1 with TRBJ2-7; D unresolved. Deletions cut 4 bases from V and 4 bases from J, with 11 bases between. This CDR3 is built from 13 residues. CDR1 LGHDT and CDR2 YNNKEL come from the germline V gene (reference sequence).

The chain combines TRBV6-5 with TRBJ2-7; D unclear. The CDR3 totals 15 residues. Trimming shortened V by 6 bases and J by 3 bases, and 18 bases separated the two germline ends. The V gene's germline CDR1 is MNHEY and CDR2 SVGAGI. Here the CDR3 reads CASRPFGWASYEQYF. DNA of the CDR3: TGTGCCAGCAGGCCCTTTGGGTGGGCGAGCTACGAGCAGTACTTC.

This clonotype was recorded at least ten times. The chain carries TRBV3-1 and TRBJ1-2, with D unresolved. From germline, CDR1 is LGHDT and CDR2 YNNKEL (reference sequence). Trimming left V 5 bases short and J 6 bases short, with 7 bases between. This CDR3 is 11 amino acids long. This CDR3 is CASSASNGYTF. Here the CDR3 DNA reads TGTGCCAGCAGCGCTTCAAATGGCTACACCTTC.

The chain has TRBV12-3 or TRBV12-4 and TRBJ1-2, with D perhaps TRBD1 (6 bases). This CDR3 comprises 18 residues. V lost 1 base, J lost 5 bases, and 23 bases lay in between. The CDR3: CASSLGLGTRGAGYGYTF. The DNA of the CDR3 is TGTGCCAGCAGTTTAGGGTTAGGGACAAGGGGCGCGGGATATGGCTACACCTTC.